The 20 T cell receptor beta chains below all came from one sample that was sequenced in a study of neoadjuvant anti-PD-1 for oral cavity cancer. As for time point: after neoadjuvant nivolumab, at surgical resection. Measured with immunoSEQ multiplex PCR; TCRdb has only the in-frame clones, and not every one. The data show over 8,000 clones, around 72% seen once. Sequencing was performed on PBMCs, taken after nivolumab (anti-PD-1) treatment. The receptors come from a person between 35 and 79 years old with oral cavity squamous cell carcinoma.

CDR3 sequence (DNA): TGTGCCAGCAGCTCGGGAGCGTACAGTGGGACAGATACGCAGTATTTT. Its protein product is CASSSGAYSGTDTQYF. The chain uses TRBV7-9 and TRBJ2-3; D might be TRBD2 (6 bases). Trimming took off 4 bases at V and 3 bases at J, with 17 bases between the two ends. CDR3 length: 16 residues. Germline V gene lookup returns CDR1 SEHNR and CDR2 FQNEAQ (reference sequence).

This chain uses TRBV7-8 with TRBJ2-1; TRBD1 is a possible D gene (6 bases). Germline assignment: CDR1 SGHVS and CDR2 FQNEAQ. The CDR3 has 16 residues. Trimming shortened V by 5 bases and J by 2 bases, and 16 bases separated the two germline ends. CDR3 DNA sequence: TGTGCCAGCAGCACCTTACAGGGTATTACCTACAATGAGCAGTTCTTC. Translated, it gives CASSTLQGITYNEQFF.

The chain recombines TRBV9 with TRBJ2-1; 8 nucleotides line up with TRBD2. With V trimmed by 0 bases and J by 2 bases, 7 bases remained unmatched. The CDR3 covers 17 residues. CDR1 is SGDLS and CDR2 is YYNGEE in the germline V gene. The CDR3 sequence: CASSVEGSGIPYNEQFF. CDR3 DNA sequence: TGTGCCAGCAGCGTAGAAGGTAGCGGGATCCCCTACAATGAGCAGTTCTTC.

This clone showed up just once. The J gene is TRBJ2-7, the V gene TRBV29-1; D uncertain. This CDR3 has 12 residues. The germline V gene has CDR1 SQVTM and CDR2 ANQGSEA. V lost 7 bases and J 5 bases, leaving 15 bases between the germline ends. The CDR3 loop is CSALRTENEQYF. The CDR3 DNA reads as TGCAGCGCCCTGCGGACCGAAAACGAGCAGTACTTC.

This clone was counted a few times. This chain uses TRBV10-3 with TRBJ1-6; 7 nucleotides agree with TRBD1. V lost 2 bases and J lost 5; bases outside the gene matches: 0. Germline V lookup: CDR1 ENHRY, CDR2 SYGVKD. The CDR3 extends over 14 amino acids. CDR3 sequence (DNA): TGTGCCATCAGTGAGGGACAGGATAATTCACCCCTCCACTTT. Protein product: CAISEGQDNSPLHF.

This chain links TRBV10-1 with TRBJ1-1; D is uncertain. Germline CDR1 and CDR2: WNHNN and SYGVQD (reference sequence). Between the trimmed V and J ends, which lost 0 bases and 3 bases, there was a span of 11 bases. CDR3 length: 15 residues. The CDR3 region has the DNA TGCGCCAGCAGTGAGTCAACGATAGAGGACACTGAAGCTTTCTTT. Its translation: CASSESTIEDTEAFF.

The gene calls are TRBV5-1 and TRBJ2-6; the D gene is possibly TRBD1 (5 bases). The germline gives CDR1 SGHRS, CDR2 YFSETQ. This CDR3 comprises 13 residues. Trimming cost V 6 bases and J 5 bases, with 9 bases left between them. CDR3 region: CASNEDRANVLTF. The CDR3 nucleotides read TGCGCCAGCAACGAGGACAGGGCCAACGTCCTGACTTTC.

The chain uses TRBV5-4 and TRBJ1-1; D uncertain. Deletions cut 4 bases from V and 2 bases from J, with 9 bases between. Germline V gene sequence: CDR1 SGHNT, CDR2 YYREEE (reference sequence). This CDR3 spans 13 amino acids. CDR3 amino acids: CASSLGPNTEAFF. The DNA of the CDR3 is TGTGCCAGCAGCCTAGGCCCTAACACTGAAGCTTTCTTT. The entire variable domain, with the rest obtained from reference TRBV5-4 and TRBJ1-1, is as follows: ETGVTQSPTHLIKTRGQQVTLRCSSQSGHNTVSWYQQALGQGPQFIFQYYREEENGRGNFPPRFSGLQFPNYSSELNVNALELDDSALYLCASSLGPNTEAFFGQGTRLTVV.

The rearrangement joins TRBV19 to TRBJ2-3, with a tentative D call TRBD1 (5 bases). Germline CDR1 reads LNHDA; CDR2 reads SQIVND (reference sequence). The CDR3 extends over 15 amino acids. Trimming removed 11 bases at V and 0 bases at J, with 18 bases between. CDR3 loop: CAHEGVGHSTDTQYF. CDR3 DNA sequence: TGTGCCCATGAAGGGGTGGGGCATAGCACAGATACGCAGTATTTT.

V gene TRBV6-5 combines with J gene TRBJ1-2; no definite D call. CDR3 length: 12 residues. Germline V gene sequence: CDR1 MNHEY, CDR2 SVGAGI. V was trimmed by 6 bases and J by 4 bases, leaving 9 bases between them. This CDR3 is CASSPDGYGYTF. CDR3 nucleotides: TGTGCCAGCAGCCCGGACGGCTATGGCTACACCTTC.

The CDR3 DNA is TGTGCCAGCAGCGTAGGGGGAGACATCTACTACGAGCAGTACTTC. Amino acid sequence: CASSVGGDIYYEQYF. The chain links TRBV9 to TRBJ2-7, with D possibly matching TRBD2 (5 bases). The CDR3 covers 15 residues. V was cut by 0 bases and J by 3 bases, with 13 bases left in between. Germline V CDR1 and CDR2: SGDLS, YYNGEE.

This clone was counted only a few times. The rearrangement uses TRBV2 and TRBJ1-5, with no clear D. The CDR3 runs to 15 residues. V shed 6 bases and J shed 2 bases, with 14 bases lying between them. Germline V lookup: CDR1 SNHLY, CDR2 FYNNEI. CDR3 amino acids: CASRSPRGGNQPQHF. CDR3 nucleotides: TGTGCCAGCAGGTCCCCTCGGGGTGGCAATCAGCCCCAGCATTTT.

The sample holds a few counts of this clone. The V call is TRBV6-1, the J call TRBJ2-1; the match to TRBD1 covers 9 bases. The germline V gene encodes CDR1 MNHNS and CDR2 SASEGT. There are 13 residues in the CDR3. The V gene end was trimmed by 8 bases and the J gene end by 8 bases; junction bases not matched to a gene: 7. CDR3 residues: CASSGTGLHEQFF. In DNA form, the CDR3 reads TGTGCCAGCTCCGGGACAGGGCTCCATGAGCAGTTCTTC.

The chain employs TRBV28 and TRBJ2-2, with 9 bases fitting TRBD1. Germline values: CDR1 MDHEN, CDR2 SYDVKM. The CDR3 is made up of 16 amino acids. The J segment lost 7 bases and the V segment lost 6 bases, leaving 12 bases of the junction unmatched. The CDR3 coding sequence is TGTGCCAGCAGCTCAGCCGGACAGGGGCGTAGCGGGGAGCTGTTTTTT. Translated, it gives CASSSAGQGRSGELFF.

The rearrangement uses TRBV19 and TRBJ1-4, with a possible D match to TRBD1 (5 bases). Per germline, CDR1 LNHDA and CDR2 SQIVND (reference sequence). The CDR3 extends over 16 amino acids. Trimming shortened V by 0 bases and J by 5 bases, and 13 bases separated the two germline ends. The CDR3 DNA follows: TGTGCCAGTAGTATAGATGGGTCAGGGTTAAATGAAAAACTGTTTTTT. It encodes CASSIDGSGLNEKLFF.

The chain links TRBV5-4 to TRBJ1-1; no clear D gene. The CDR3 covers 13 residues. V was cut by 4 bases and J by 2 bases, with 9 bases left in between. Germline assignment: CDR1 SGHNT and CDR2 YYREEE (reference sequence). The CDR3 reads CASSVTENTEAFF. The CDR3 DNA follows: TGTGCCAGCAGCGTTACAGAAAACACTGAAGCTTTCTTT.

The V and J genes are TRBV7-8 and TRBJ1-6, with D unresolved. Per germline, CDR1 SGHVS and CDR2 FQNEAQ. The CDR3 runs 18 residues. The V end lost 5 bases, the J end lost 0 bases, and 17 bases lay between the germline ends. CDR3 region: CASSLTMAVSSYNSPLHF. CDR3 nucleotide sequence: TGTGCCAGCAGCCTAACGATGGCAGTGAGCTCCTATAATTCACCCCTCCACTTT. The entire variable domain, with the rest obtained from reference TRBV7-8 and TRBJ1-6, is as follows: GAGVSQSPRYKVAKRGQDVALRCDPISGHVSLFWYQQALGQGPEFLTYFQNEAQLDKSGLPSDRFFAERPEGSVSTLKIQRTQQEDSAVYLCASSLTMAVSSYNSPLHFGNGTRLTVT.

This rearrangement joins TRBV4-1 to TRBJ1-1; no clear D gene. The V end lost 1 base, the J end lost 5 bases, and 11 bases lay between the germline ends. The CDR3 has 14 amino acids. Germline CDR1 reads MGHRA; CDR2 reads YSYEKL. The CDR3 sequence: CASSQVREETEAFF. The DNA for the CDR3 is TGCGCCAGCAGCCAAGTAAGGGAAGAAACTGAAGCTTTCTTT.

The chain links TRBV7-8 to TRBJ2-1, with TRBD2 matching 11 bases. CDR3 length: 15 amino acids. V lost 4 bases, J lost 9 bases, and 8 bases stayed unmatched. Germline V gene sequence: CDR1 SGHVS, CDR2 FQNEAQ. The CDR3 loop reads CASSSVAGGGGEQFF. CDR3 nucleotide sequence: TGTGCCAGCAGCTCGGTAGCGGGAGGGGGTGGTGAGCAGTTCTTC.

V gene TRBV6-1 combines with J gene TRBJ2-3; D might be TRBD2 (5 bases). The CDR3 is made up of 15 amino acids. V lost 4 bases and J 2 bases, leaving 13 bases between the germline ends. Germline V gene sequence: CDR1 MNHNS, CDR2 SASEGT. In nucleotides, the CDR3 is TGTGCCAGCAGTGTCGCGGACTCGACCACAGATACGCAGTATTTT. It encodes CASSVADSTTDTQYF.